This TCR beta chain was identified during a study of T cell responses to AZD1222 COVID-19 vaccine. Study summary: Second-dose schedules of about 4 or about 12 weeks were combined.

Some clones are missing from TCRdb's copy, which holds only in-frame ones; the method was immunoSEQ multiplex PCR. The sample has 140,000 to 150,000 clones; roughly 92% are singletons. The V end was cut by 0 bases, the J end by 3 bases, with 12 bases between. The CDR3 is made up of 15 amino acids. Germline CDR1 and CDR2: MGHRA and YSYEKL. This sequence was found in an adult in good health. The sample in question was peripheral blood, obtained on day 0 of AZD1222 vaccination. This chain uses TRBV4-1 with TRBJ2-7; no firm D call. CDR3 amino acids: CASSQDPLYVYEQYF. In nucleotides, the CDR3 is TGCGCCAGCAGCCAAGATCCGCTATACGTCTACGAGCAGTACTTC.